This passage covers 28 T cell receptor beta chains from one sample sequenced in a study of siplizumab effects on memory and regulatory T cells. The data were produced by immunoSEQ multiplex PCR, yet TCRdb's version contains in-frame clones alone and is incomplete. The sample shows more than 95,000 clones, 85% to 95% of them seen only once. The sequencing sample was made of Tregs sorted from blood. The origin of the receptors is a human donor in good health.

This chain uses TRBV30 with TRBJ2-6, with D perhaps TRBD1 (5 bases). Germline CDR1 is GTSNPN and CDR2 is SVGIG (reference sequence). V lost 2 bases and J 2 bases, leaving 19 bases between the germline ends. CDR3 size: 18 residues. The CDR3 is CAWSRPRQWGPGANVLTF. Here the CDR3 DNA reads TGTGCCTGGAGTCGCCCGAGACAGTGGGGTCCTGGGGCCAACGTCCTGACTTTC.

This chain links TRBV6-5 with TRBJ1-6, with unresolved D. Trimming took 6 bases from V and 5 from J, leaving 11 bases between them. The germline V gene has CDR1 MNHEY and CDR2 SVGAGI. The CDR3 covers 14 residues. CDR3 sequence reads: CASRKIGDNSPLHF. The CDR3 nucleotides are TGTGCCAGCAGAAAAATAGGAGATAATTCACCCCTCCACTTT.

V usage is TRBV18 and J usage is TRBJ2-5; D perhaps matches TRBD1 (5 bases). V lost 6 bases to trimming and J lost 1 base, with 6 bases between them. The CDR3 contains 12 residues. Per germline, CDR1 KGHSH and CDR2 LQKENI. The CDR3 region is CASSQGQETQYF. The CDR3 nucleotides are TGTGCCAGCTCTCAGGGCCAAGAGACCCAGTACTTC. Combining the CDR3 with reference TRBV18 and TRBJ2-5 gives the whole variable domain NAGVMQNPRHLVRRRGQEARLRCSPMKGHSHVYWYRQLPEEGLKFMVYLQKENIIDESGMPKERFSAEFPKEGPSILRIQQVVRGDSAAYFCASSQGQETQYFGPGTRLLVL.

The chain couples TRBV7-9 to TRBJ2-3; tentatively, D is TRBD2 (5 bases). Germline V lookup: CDR1 SEHNR, CDR2 FQNEAQ (reference sequence). Deletions cut 3 bases from V and 0 bases from J, with 13 bases between. This CDR3 comprises 16 residues. CDR3 sequence (DNA): TGTGCCAGCAGCTTGCGCGGGCAGTCTAGCACAGATACGCAGTATTTT. Translated: CASSLRGQSSTDTQYF.

The chain couples TRBV9 to TRBJ2-2; no firm D call. The CDR3 sequence is 13 residues long. Germline V gene data show CDR1 as SGDLS and CDR2 as YYNGEE. Deletions cut 0 bases from V and 7 bases from J, with 7 bases between. CDR3 DNA: TGTGCCAGCAGCGTAGTAGAGGACGGGGAGCTGTTTTTT. This translates into CASSVVEDGELFF. The whole variable domain, filled in from reference TRBV9 and TRBJ2-2, reads DSGVTQTPKHLITATGQRVTLRCSPRSGDLSVYWYQQSLDQGLQFLIQYYNGEERAKGNILERFSAQQFPDLHSELNLSSLELGDSALYFCASSVVEDGELFFGEGSRLTVL.

This clone was picked up one time. Here the CDR3 DNA reads TGTGCCAGCAGCTTAGCGGGCGGCCGGTGGTCGAACACCATATATTTT. The encoded protein is CASSLAGGRWSNTIYF. The gene calls are TRBV7-8 and TRBJ1-3; D gene uncertain. Germline V gene lookup returns CDR1 SGHVS and CDR2 FQNEAQ. Deletions cut 0 bases from V and 7 bases from J, with 16 bases between. The CDR3 sequence is 16 residues long.

CDR3 sequence (DNA): TGTGCCAGCAGTGAAACGAGGGAGCGAGAGACCCAGTACTTC. Translated, it gives CASSETRERETQYF. The V call is TRBV6-1, the J call TRBJ2-5; D is possibly TRBD2 (5 bases). Germline CDR1 MNHNS, CDR2 SASEGT. V lost 2 bases, J lost 4 bases, and 11 bases lay in between. The CDR3 extends over 14 amino acids.

The chain has TRBV2 and TRBJ2-3; 9 nucleotides line up with TRBD2. The V and J ends lost 6 bases and 4 bases, in that order; junction bases with no gene match: 11. The CDR3 consists of 16 residues. Germline CDR1 is SNHLY and CDR2 is FYNNEI. The CDR3: CASRIASGIGADTQYF. The CDR3 coding sequence is TGTGCCAGCAGGATAGCTAGCGGGATAGGTGCAGATACGCAGTATTTT.

This clone was seen more than once but under ten times. The CDR3 sequence is CAAVPTDGSGANVLTF. DNA of the CDR3: TGTGCCGCGGTGCCGACGGACGGCTCTGGGGCCAACGTCCTGACTTTC. The chain uses TRBV7-9 and TRBJ2-6; no clear D gene. The germline V gene has CDR1 SEHNR and CDR2 FQNEAQ (reference sequence). Trimming left V 11 bases short and J 0 bases short, with 17 bases between. This CDR3 is built from 16 residues.

The chain carries TRBV27 and TRBJ2-5; 11 nucleotides agree with TRBD2. The germline gives CDR1 MNHEY, CDR2 SMNVEV (reference sequence). The CDR3 is 17 amino acids. V trimming: 6 bases; J trimming: 3 bases; junction bases outside the gene matches: 12. The CDR3, as DNA: TGTGCCAGCAGACCCAGACCTCTAGCGGGAGGTGAAGAGACCCAGTACTTC. Translated, it gives CASRPRPLAGGEETQYF.

This chain joins TRBV6-1 and TRBJ2-5; no clear D. V lost 6 bases and J lost 1, with 6 bases in between. In germline, CDR1 is MNHNS, CDR2 SASEGT. This CDR3 has 12 residues. The CDR3, as DNA: TGTGCCAGCAGACGGATCCAAGAGACCCAGTACTTC. It specifies CASRRIQETQYF.

This sequence joins TRBV10-3 and TRBJ1-4, with D unresolved. The CDR3 totals 15 residues. The germline V gene encodes CDR1 ENHRY and CDR2 SYGVKD. V lost 3 bases and J 4 bases, leaving 12 bases between the germline ends. CDR3 in amino acids: CAISDTRKNNEKLFF. For the CDR3, the DNA is TGTGCCATCAGTGACACCCGGAAAAATAATGAAAAACTGTTTTTT.

The V gene is TRBV2, the J gene TRBJ2-4; D is perhaps TRBD1 or TRBD2 (5 bases each). V was trimmed by 4 bases and J by 5 bases, leaving 9 bases between them. This CDR3 is 13 amino acids long. The germline gives CDR1 SNHLY, CDR2 FYNNEI. The CDR3 is CASSGQGENIQYF. CDR3 in DNA: TGTGCCAGCAGTGGCCAGGGAGAAAACATTCAGTACTTC.

The chain has TRBV30 and TRBJ2-7; D remains ambiguous. V lost 2 bases and J lost 6, with 17 bases in between. CDR3 length equals 14 residues. Germline V gene data show CDR1 as GTSNPN and CDR2 as SVGIG (reference sequence). In DNA form, the CDR3 reads TGTGCCTGGAGTAAGAGTTTCACTCCGGGCGAGCAGTACTTC. Translated, it gives CAWSKSFTPGEQYF.

The chain employs TRBV10-3 and TRBJ2-1; 9 bases are shared with TRBD2. The CDR3 is 14 residues long. Germline values: CDR1 ENHRY, CDR2 SYGVKD. Trimming removed 2 bases from V and 8 bases from J; junction bases left unmatched: 4. Written as DNA, the CDR3 is TGTGCCATCAGTGAGAGGGCGGGAGGGGATGAGCAGTTCTTC. Its translation is CAISERAGGDEQFF.

This CDR3 is CSVERLSTRVSYNEQFF. The CDR3 DNA reads TGCAGCGTTGAAAGGTTGAGCACTCGGGTCTCCTACAATGAGCAGTTCTTC. The chain combines TRBV29-1 with TRBJ2-1; the D is unclear. CDR1 is SQVTM, CDR2 ANQGSEA, per germline. V dropped 2 bases and J dropped 0 bases, with 17 bases sitting between them. This CDR3 has 17 amino acids.

The chain uses TRBV19 and TRBJ1-2; a weak D match, TRBD1 (6 bases). Germline-derived CDR1 and CDR2 are LNHDA and SQIVND (reference sequence). Trimming pared 2 bases from V and 5 bases from J, leaving 12 bases between. The length of the CDR3 is 14 residues. CDR3 in amino acids: CASSIRNRAYGYTF. CDR3 nucleotides: TGTGCCAGTAGTATACGGAACAGGGCGTATGGCTACACCTTC.

The chain carries TRBV7-2 and TRBJ1-5; no firm D call. This CDR3 contains 14 residues. V lost 3 bases to trimming and J lost 1 base, with 7 bases between them. Germline CDR1 is SGHTA and CDR2 is FQGNSA. CDR3 nucleotides: TGTGCCAGCAGCTTGGGCACAAGCAATCAGCCCCAGCATTTT. Translated: CASSLGTSNQPQHF.

V usage is TRBV18 and J usage is TRBJ1-2; a possible D gene is TRBD1 (5 bases). Between the trimmed V and J ends, which lost 3 bases and 3 bases, there was a span of 8 bases. Germline CDR1 is KGHSH and CDR2 is LQKENI. The CDR3 consists of 13 residues. In DNA form, the CDR3 reads TGTGCCAGCTCACCGGGGGGTTACTATGGCTACACCTTC. It translates to CASSPGGYYGYTF.

This clone was found once. The V and J genes are TRBV6-6 and TRBJ1-1; TRBD1 matches at 7 bases. CDR3 length equals 12 residues. V gave up 8 bases and J gave up 7 bases; unmatched junction bases: 7. The V gene's germline CDR1 is MNHNY and CDR2 SVGAGI (reference sequence). CDR3 coding DNA: TGTGCCAGCGTCGACAGGGCTGATGAAGCTTTCTTT. This codes for CASVDRADEAFF.

The rearrangement links TRBV4-1 to TRBJ2-1, with no clear D. V was clipped by 1 base and J by 8 bases, with 9 bases between them. Per germline, CDR1 MGHRA and CDR2 YSYEKL. CDR3 length: 13 residues. In nucleotides, the CDR3 is TGCGCCAGCAGCCAAGCCTCGGCGGATGAGCAGTTCTTC. Translated, it gives CASSQASADEQFF.

This chain links TRBV25-1 with TRBJ1-5; the D is unclear. The ends were cut back, 3 bases at V and 10 bases at J, with 13 bases in the middle. This CDR3 is 13 amino acids long. Per the germline V gene, CDR1 is MGHDK and CDR2 is SYGVNS. Written as DNA, the CDR3 is TGTGCCAGCAGTGAGGGTGAGGTTTTTCCCCAGCATTTT. Translated: CASSEGEVFPQHF.

The chain combines TRBV11-2 with TRBJ2-7; a possible D gene is TRBD2 (5 bases). The CDR3 has 15 residues. CDR1 is SGHAT and CDR2 is FQNNGV in the germline V gene. Trimming took off 0 bases at V and 0 bases at J, with 9 bases between the two ends. Here the CDR3 DNA reads TGTGCCAGCAGCTTAGAAGGAGCGGACTCCTACGAGCAGTACTTC. This gives the protein CASSLEGADSYEQYF. The full variable domain, with the rest looked up from reference TRBV11-2 and TRBJ2-7, is EAGVAQSPRYKIIEKRQSVAFWCNPISGHATLYWYQQILGQGPKLLIQFQNNGVVDDSQLPKDRFSAERLKGVDSTLKIQPAKLEDSAVYLCASSLEGADSYEQYFGPGTRLTVT.

This clone has a single count. The junction shows a germline mismatch at one end, possibly a read error. The chain has TRBV18 and TRBJ2-1, with 11 bases matching TRBD2. Germline CDR1 KGHSH, CDR2 LQKENI. This CDR3 spans 14 amino acids. CDR3 DNA sequence: TGTGTCAGCTCAACACTAGCGGGAGATGGTGAGCAGTTCTTC. Translating gives CVSSTLAGDGEQFF.

The V gene is TRBV29-1, the J gene TRBJ2-3; D unclear. This CDR3 contains 13 residues. Trimming cost V 4 bases and J 1 base, with 9 bases left between them. The germline gives CDR1 SQVTM, CDR2 ANQGSEA. The CDR3: CSVAKSGTDTQYF. For the CDR3, the DNA is TGCAGCGTTGCCAAGAGCGGCACAGATACGCAGTATTTT.

A single count supports this clone. The chain has TRBV28 and TRBJ1-2; no firm D call. V gave up 2 bases and J gave up 4 bases, with 14 bases separating them. The germline CDR1 and CDR2 sequences are MDHEN and SYDVKM. The length of the CDR3 is 15 residues. The CDR3: CASSLPGRVSYGYTF. The DNA of the CDR3 is TGTGCCAGCAGTTTACCCGGTCGTGTCTCCTATGGCTACACCTTC.

CDR3 region: CASSIDRDSGNTIYF. CDR3 sequence (DNA): TGTGCCAGTAGTATAGACAGGGACTCTGGAAACACCATATATTTT. The gene calls are TRBV19 and TRBJ1-3; a possible D gene is TRBD1 (5 bases). Per germline, CDR1 LNHDA and CDR2 SQIVND (reference sequence). This CDR3 has 15 amino acids. The V and J ends lost 0 bases and 0 bases respectively, with 6 bases between them.

The chain employs TRBV6-5 and TRBJ1-1; the D is unclear. Germline V gene sequence: CDR1 MNHEY, CDR2 SVGAGI. This CDR3 contains 16 residues. V dropped 2 bases and J dropped 3 bases, with 16 bases sitting between them. This CDR3 is CASSYLPMRADTEAFF. CDR3 bases: TGTGCCAGCAGTTACCTTCCCATGCGGGCGGACACTGAAGCTTTCTTT.